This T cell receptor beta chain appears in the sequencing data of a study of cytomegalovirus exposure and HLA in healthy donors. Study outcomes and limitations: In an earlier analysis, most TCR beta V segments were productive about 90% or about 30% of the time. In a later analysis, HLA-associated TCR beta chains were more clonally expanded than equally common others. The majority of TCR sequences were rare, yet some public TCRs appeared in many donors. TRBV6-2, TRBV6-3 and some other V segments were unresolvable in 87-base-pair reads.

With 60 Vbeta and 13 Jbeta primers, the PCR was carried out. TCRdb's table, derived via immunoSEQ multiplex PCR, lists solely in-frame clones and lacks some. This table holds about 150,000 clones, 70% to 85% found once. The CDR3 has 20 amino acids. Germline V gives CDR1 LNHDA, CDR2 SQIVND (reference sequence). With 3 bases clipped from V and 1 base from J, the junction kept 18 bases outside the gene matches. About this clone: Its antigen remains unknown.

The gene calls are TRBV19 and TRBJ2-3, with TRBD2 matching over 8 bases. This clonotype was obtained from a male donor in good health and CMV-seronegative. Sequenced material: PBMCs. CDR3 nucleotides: TGTGCCAGTAGTATGCCTCCGGGACTAGGGGGGGGGCGGGGCACAGATACGCAGTATTTT. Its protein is CASSMPPGLGGGRGTDTQYF. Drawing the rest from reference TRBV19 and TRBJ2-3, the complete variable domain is DGGITQSPKYLFRKEGQNVTLSCEQNLNHDAMYWYRQDPGQGLRLIYYSQIVNDFQKGDIAEGYSVSREKKESFPLTVTSAQKNPTAFYLCASSMPPGLGGGRGTDTQYFGPGTRLTVL.